Each of the 3 T cell receptor beta chains below was sequenced from the same sample in a study of vaccination effects on CD4 cells after COVID-19. For these TCRs, the target antigens are not known. Method: immunoSEQ multiplex PCR; TCRdb's copy keeps in-frame clones and lacks some. In the table there are approximately 74,000 clones, roughly 73% of which are singletons. When less than 13 days of culture had elapsed, CD4+ T cells were isolated. BNT162b2 vaccine or mRNA-1273 vaccine was given to participants in two doses. The material was CD4+ T cells from PBMCs cultured without peptide, obtained after COVID-19 vaccination. The source of these receptors is a human donor who received a COVID-19 vaccine.

This rearrangement joins TRBV29-1 to TRBJ2-3; D is unclear. The V end lost 7 bases, the J end lost 0 bases, and 5 bases lay between the germline ends. This CDR3 has 11 amino acids. Germline assignment: CDR1 SQVTM and CDR2 ANQGSEA. The CDR3, as DNA: TGCAGCGGCACTAGCACAGATACGCAGTATTTT. Its translation is CSGTSTDTQYF.

This chain links TRBV10-2 with TRBJ2-4; TRBD1 might be the D (6 bases). The CDR3 sequence is 12 residues long. Trimming cost V 8 bases and J 7 bases, with 12 bases left between them. Germline V gene lookup returns CDR1 WSHSY and CDR2 SAAADI. The CDR3 is CASAATGNIQYF. CDR3 nucleotides: TGCGCCAGCGCGGCAACAGGGAACATTCAGTACTTC.

J is TRBJ2-1 and V is TRBV7-3; D not resolved. Trimming took 1 base from V and 10 from J, leaving 14 bases between them. This CDR3 is 14 amino acids long. The germline CDR1 and CDR2 sequences are SGHTA and FQGTGA. CDR3 amino acids: CASSLNSPGGEQFF. The CDR3 coding sequence is TGTGCCAGCAGCTTAAATTCCCCGGGCGGCGAGCAGTTCTTC.